This TCR beta chain was profiled in a study of cytomegalovirus exposure and HLA in healthy donors. The CDR3 contains 15 residues. After removal of 4 bases from V and 2 bases from J, the junction contained 8 bases not matched to a gene. Germline V gene data show CDR1 as MGHRA and CDR2 as YSYEKL. The data were produced by immunoSEQ multiplex PCR, yet TCRdb's version contains in-frame clones alone and is incomplete. Among roughly 270,000 clones, more than 75% were seen once, and the ten largest hold over 0.85%. The chain joins TRBV4-1 to TRBJ2-7; 7 positions match TRBD2. The TCR was taken from a woman between 18 and 29 years old in good health and CMV-seronegative. Material: PBMCs. Here the CDR3 reads CASSREGSRTYEQYF. The DNA of the CDR3 is TGCGCCAGCAGCCGGGAGGGGTCAAGAACCTACGAGCAGTACTTC.